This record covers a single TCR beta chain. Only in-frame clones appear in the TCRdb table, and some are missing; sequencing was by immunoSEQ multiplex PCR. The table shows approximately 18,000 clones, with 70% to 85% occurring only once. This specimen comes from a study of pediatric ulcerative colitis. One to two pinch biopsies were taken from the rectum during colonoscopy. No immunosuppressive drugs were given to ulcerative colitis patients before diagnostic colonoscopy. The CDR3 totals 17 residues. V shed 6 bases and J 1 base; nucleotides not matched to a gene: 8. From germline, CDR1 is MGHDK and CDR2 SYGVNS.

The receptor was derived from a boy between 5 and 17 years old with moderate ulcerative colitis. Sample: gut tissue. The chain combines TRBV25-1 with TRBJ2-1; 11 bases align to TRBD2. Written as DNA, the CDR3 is TGTGCCAGCAGGAACCCGGGACTAGCGGAGTCCTACAATGAGCAGTTCTTC. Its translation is CASRNPGLAESYNEQFF.